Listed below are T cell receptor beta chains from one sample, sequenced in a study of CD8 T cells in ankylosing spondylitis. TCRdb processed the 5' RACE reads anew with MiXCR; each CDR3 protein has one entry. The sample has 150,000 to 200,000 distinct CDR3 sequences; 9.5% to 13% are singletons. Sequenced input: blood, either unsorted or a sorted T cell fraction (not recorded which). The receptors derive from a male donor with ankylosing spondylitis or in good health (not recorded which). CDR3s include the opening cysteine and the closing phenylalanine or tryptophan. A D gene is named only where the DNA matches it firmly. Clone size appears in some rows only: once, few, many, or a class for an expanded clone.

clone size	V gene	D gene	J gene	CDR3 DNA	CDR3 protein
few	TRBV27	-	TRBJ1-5	TGTGCCAGCAGTTTATCTGGAAATGGACAGCCCCAGCATTTT	CASSLSGNGQPQHF
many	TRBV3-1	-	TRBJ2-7	TGTGCCAGCAGCCAAGCAGCAGGGGAGTACGAGCAGTACTTC	CASSQAAGEYEQYF
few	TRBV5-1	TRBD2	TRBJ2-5	TGCGCCAGCAGCTTGGAGGCAGCGGGGAGACTGCAGACCCAGTACTTC	CASSLEAAGRLQTQYF
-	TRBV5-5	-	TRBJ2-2	TGTGCCAGCAGCTTGCTGTCTGGCGGGGTGAACACCGGGGAGCTGTTTTTT	CASSLLSGGVNTGELFF
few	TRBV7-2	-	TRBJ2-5	TGTGCCAGCAGCTCCACAGGGAGGGGGGGACAAGAGACCCAGTACTTC	CASSSTGRGGQETQYF
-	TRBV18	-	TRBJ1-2	TGTGCCAGCTCACCCGGACGACAGGAATATGGCTACACCTTC	CASSPGRQEYGYTF
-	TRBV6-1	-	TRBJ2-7	TGTGCCAGCAGCGTCACAGGGACCTCCTACGAGCAGTACTTC	CASSVTGTSYEQYF
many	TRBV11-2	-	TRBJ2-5	TGTGCCAGCAGCTTAGGATGGAAGCTCCAAGAGACCCAGTACTTC	CASSLGWKLQETQYF
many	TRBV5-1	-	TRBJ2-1	TGCGCCAGCCGCGGCGGTAGGGAGCAGTTCTTC	CASRGGREQFF
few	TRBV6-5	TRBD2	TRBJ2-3	TGTGCCAGCAGTTACGGGGCGCGGGGAGGGGATACGCAGTATTTT	CASSYGARGGDTQYF
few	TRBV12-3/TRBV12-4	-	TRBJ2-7	TGTGCCAGCAGTTTTGGACGACTCTCCTACGAGCAGTACTTC	CASSFGRLSYEQYF
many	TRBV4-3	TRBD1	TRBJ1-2	TGCGCCAGCAGCCAAGATCGGGACAGAACCGTCTATGGCTACACCTTC	CASSQDRDRTVYGYTF
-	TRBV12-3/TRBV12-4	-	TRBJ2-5	TGTGCCAGCAGTCCAGGGAAGGAGACCCAGTACTTC	CASSPGKETQYF
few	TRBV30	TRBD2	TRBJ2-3	TGTGCCTGGAGGGTGTGGGCTAGCGGGGCCTCGGATACGCAGTATTTT	CAWRVWASGASDTQYF
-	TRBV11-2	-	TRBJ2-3	TGTGCCAGCAGCTTAGACTGGACCAGCACAGATACGCAGTATTTT	CASSLDWTSTDTQYF
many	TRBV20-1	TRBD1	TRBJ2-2	TGCAGTGCTAGACAGGGGGCCACGAACACCGGGGAGCTGTTTTTT	CSARQGATNTGELFF
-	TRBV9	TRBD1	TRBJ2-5	TGTGCCAGCAGCGTAACGGACAGGGGAGGGGAGACCCAGTACTTC	CASSVTDRGGETQYF
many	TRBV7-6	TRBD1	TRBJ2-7	TGTGCCAGCAGCACTATCGGGACAGGGAAACTGGACGAGCAGTACTTC	CASSTIGTGKLDEQYF
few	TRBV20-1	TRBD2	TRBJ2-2	TGCAGTGCAGTTGCGGGAGGGTCCTCAAGCGGGGAGCTGTTTTTT	CSAVAGGSSSGELFF
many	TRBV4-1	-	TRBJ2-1	TGCGCCAGCAGCCAAGATCGGAGCGGGCCTAATGAGCAGTTCTTC	CASSQDRSGPNEQFF
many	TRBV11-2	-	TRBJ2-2	TGTGCCAGCAGCTTAGGGTTGAGCGCCGGGGAGCTGTTTTTT	CASSLGLSAGELFF
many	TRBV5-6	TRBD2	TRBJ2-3	TGTGCCAGCAGCTTGAGGACTAGCTGGGAAGATACGCAGTATTTT	CASSLRTSWEDTQYF
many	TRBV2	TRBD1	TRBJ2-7	TGTGCCAGCAGTTATTCGGACAGGGGAGACGAGCAGTACTTC	CASSYSDRGDEQYF
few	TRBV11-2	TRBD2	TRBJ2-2	TGTGCATGTAGCGGGAGGGCCCCTGAGCTGTTTTTT	CACSGRAPELFF
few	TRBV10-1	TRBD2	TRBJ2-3	TGCGCCAGCAGTGAGTTAGCGGGGGACCCCACAGATACGCAGTATTTT	CASSELAGDPTDTQYF
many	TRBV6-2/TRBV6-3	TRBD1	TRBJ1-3	TGTGCCAGCAGCTCGGGGTTAGGACAGGGGACCCAAGCAAGCTCTGGAAACACCATATATTTT	CASSSGLGQGTQASSGNTIYF
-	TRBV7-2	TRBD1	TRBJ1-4	TGTGCCAGCAGCTTTACAGGGGGCTTAAGTAAAAAACTGTTATTT	CASSFTGGLSKKLLF
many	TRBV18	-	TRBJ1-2	TGTGCCAGCTCACCACAAGTAGAACAGGGTGTCTATGGCTACACCTTC	CASSPQVEQGVYGYTF